A single sample is the source of the 30 T cell receptor beta chains below, sequenced in a study of multiple sclerosis patients with progressive multifocal leukoencephalopathy. Profiling relied on immunoSEQ multiplex PCR, and the TCRdb table lists in-frame clones only, not all of them. The sample contains around 28,000 clones, around nine tenths of which appear only once. Documented time point: before natalizumab initiation. The sample taken for sequencing was PBMCs. Receptors originate from a human donor with multiple sclerosis.

The chain employs TRBV28 and TRBJ1-5, with D tentatively TRBD1 (5 bases). The germline V gene encodes CDR1 MDHEN and CDR2 SYDVKM. The CDR3 extends over 16 amino acids. Trimming removed 8 bases at V and 0 bases at J, with 17 bases between. CDR3 DNA: TGTGCCAGCGGGGAAGGGCAGGGACTTAGCAATCAGCCCCAGCATTTT. Amino acids: CASGEGQGLSNQPQHF.

The chain employs TRBV2 and TRBJ1-6; 9 nucleotides align to TRBD1. The V and J ends lost 7 bases and 7 bases, in that order; junction bases with no gene match: 8. CDR3 length: 15 residues. Germline assignment: CDR1 SNHLY and CDR2 FYNNEI. Here the CDR3 reads CASTGQGTGNSPLHF. CDR3 in DNA: TGTGCCAGCACTGGACAGGGGACAGGGAATTCACCCCTCCACTTT.

V gene TRBV30 combines with J gene TRBJ1-5; 7 bases are a match to TRBD1. V lost 5 bases, J lost 6 bases, and 7 bases stayed unmatched. The CDR3 has 13 residues. Germline V gene data show CDR1 as GTSNPN and CDR2 as SVGIG (reference sequence). The CDR3 loop reads CAWGAGGSQPQHF. The DNA for the CDR3 is TGTGCCTGGGGGGCAGGGGGAAGTCAGCCCCAGCATTTT. Combining the CDR3 with reference TRBV30 and TRBJ1-5 gives the whole variable domain SQTIHQWPATLVQPVGSPLSLECTVEGTSNPNLYWYRQAAGRGLQLLFYSVGIGQISSEVPQNLSASRPQDRQFILSSKKLLLSDSGFYLCAWGAGGSQPQHFGDGTRLSIL.

The V call is TRBV28, the J call TRBJ1-2, with a tentative D call TRBD1 (5 bases). The CDR3 is 11 amino acids. Between the trimmed V and J ends, which lost 3 bases and 8 bases, there was a span of 7 bases. CDR1 is MDHEN, CDR2 SYDVKM, per germline. The DNA for the CDR3 is TGTGCCAGCAGTTTTAAGGGGGGCTACACCTTC. It encodes CASSFKGGYTF.

The J gene is TRBJ1-5, the V gene TRBV28; D might be TRBD1 (5 bases). Germline V CDR1 and CDR2: MDHEN, SYDVKM. The CDR3 covers 15 residues. The V end lost 10 bases, the J end lost 9 bases, and 25 bases lay between the germline ends. Here the CDR3 DNA reads TGTGCCACTGAAGACAGCGACCAAACAATCAGGCCCCAGCATTTT. Translation gives CATEDSDQTIRPQHF.

The chain carries TRBV2 and TRBJ1-6, with TRBD1 matching over 7 bases. Trimming took 6 bases from V and 14 from J; bases not matched to a gene: 7. In germline, CDR1 is SNHLY, CDR2 FYNNEI. The length of the CDR3 is 12 residues. CDR3 in amino acids: CASRVDREALHF. For the CDR3, the DNA is TGTGCCAGCAGGGTAGACAGGGAGGCCCTCCACTTT.

J is TRBJ2-6 and V is TRBV5-1, with 7 bases fitting TRBD1. Germline V CDR1 and CDR2: SGHRS, YFSETQ. This CDR3 has 14 amino acids. V dropped 3 bases and J dropped 9; count of bases not matched to a gene: 6. CDR3 nucleotide sequence: TGCGCCAGCAGCTACACAGGGGTAGGCAACGTCCTGACTTTC. Translation gives CASSYTGVGNVLTF.

The gene calls are TRBV2 and TRBJ1-1, with D hard to call. The V gene's germline CDR1 is SNHLY and CDR2 FYNNEI. Trimming stripped 2 bases from V and 4 bases from J, with 8 bases between. The CDR3 covers 13 residues. DNA for the CDR3: TGTGCCAGCAGTGAAAGGGTGTTCACTGAAGCTTTCTTT. This gives the protein CASSERVFTEAFF.

V and J are TRBV13 and TRBJ1-1; tentative D call: TRBD1 (5 bases). Germline V gives CDR1 PRHDT, CDR2 FYEKMQ (reference sequence). The ends were cut back, 3 bases at V and 8 bases at J, with 7 bases in the middle. The CDR3 covers 11 residues. CDR3 DNA sequence: TGTGCCAGCAGCTTGGGGGAAGAAGCTTTCTTT. This translates into CASSLGEEAFF.

This clone was detected only a few times. V is TRBV5-1 and J is TRBJ2-6; D call uncertain. The ends were cut back, 7 bases at V and 2 bases at J, with 7 bases in the middle. Germline-derived CDR1 and CDR2 are SGHRS and YFSETQ. This CDR3 is built from 13 residues. CDR3 DNA sequence: TGCGCCAGCGAAGACCCTGGGGCCAACGTCCTGACTTTC. Its translation: CASEDPGANVLTF.

This chain connects TRBV28 to TRBJ1-3; D remains ambiguous. This CDR3 is 16 amino acids long. CDR1 is MDHEN and CDR2 is SYDVKM in the germline V gene. V was clipped by 1 base and J by 0 bases, with 10 bases between them. CDR3 sequence reads: CASSLFWTDSGNTIYF. DNA of the CDR3: TGTGCCAGCAGTTTATTTTGGACGGACTCTGGAAACACCATATATTTT.

This chain joins TRBV15 and TRBJ1-1; 8 bases align to TRBD1. In germline, CDR1 is LNHNV, CDR2 YYDKDF (reference sequence). This CDR3 spans 15 amino acids. V gave up 6 bases and J gave up 0 bases; unmatched junction bases: 6. This CDR3 reads CATRDTGGLNTEAFF. CDR3 coding DNA: TGTGCCACCAGAGATACAGGGGGTTTGAACACTGAAGCTTTCTTT.

The chain links TRBV15 to TRBJ1-3; TRBD1 matches at 9 bases. The germline gives CDR1 LNHNV, CDR2 YYDKDF (reference sequence). V dropped 4 bases and J dropped 0; count of bases not matched to a gene: 13. The CDR3 extends over 19 amino acids. CDR3 bases: TGTGCCACCAGCACCCCTGGACAGGGGAGACCTCCCTCTGGAAACACCATATATTTT. Protein sequence: CATSTPGQGRPPSGNTIYF.

The chain is built from TRBV13 and TRBJ2-3; 8 bases agree with TRBD2. The CDR3 totals 15 residues. The germline V gene encodes CDR1 PRHDT and CDR2 FYEKMQ (reference sequence). V lost 3 bases, J lost 6 bases, and 8 bases stayed unmatched. CDR3 residues: CASSLRGDFRDTQYF. The DNA of the CDR3 is TGTGCCAGCAGCTTGCGGGGGGACTTCAGGGATACGCAGTATTTT.

The chain has TRBV19 and TRBJ2-7; maybe TRBD2 (6 bases). The CDR3 totals 14 residues. Germline V gene sequence: CDR1 LNHDA, CDR2 SQIVND (reference sequence). V was trimmed by 5 bases and J by 3 bases, leaving 14 bases between them. Written as DNA, the CDR3 is TGTGCCAGTAGTCCGGGACTCGGGGTCTACGAGCAGTACTTC. It codes for CASSPGLGVYEQYF.

This chain uses TRBV28 with TRBJ2-5, with D perhaps TRBD2 (6 bases). CDR3 size: 15 residues. Germline V gives CDR1 MDHEN, CDR2 SYDVKM. V was pared by 9 bases and J by 5 bases, with 22 bases between. CDR3 coding DNA: TGTGCCAGTAGCGATTTGGGGGGTTTGGGGGAGACCCAGTACTTC. This encodes CASSDLGGLGETQYF.

The chain joins TRBV5-6 to TRBJ1-2; D is possibly TRBD1 (6 bases). Germline V lookup: CDR1 SGHDT, CDR2 YYEEEE. The CDR3 is 15 amino acids. V lost 4 bases, J lost 8 bases, and 21 bases lay in between. The CDR3 is CASSPTPQGRRGYTF. The CDR3 DNA follows: TGTGCCAGCAGCCCCACGCCCCAGGGGAGGCGCGGCTACACCTTC.

V is TRBV4-1 and J is TRBJ1-4; 7 nucleotides align to TRBD1. V shed 1 base, J shed 8 bases, and the junction held 4 bases outside the gene matches. CDR1 is MGHRA and CDR2 is YSYEKL in the germline V gene. This CDR3 comprises 14 residues. CDR3 nucleotide sequence: TGCGCCAGCAGCCAAGGACAGGGTAAAGAAAAACTGTTTTTT. It codes for CASSQGQGKEKLFF.

The V gene is TRBV19, the J gene TRBJ1-5; TRBD1 aligns across 8 bases. V dropped 7 bases and J dropped 1; count of bases not matched to a gene: 6. CDR1 is LNHDA, CDR2 SQIVND, per germline (reference sequence). CDR3 length equals 15 residues. The CDR3 here is CASIGQGRSNQPQHF. CDR3 DNA: TGTGCCAGTATCGGACAGGGAAGGAGCAATCAGCCCCAGCATTTT.

CDR3 sequence reads: CASGDRYYGYTF. As DNA, the CDR3 is TGTGCCAGCGGGGACCGATACTATGGCTACACCTTC. The J gene is TRBJ1-2, the V gene TRBV6-1, with a tentative D call TRBD1 (5 bases). The V end was cut by 8 bases, the J end by 3 bases, with 10 bases between. Germline loops: CDR1 MNHNS, CDR2 SASEGT. The CDR3 is 12 amino acids.

The chain joins TRBV10-3 to TRBJ1-2, with TRBD1 matching 8 bases. Germline V gives CDR1 ENHRY, CDR2 SYGVKD. There are 15 residues in the CDR3. The J segment lost 2 bases and the V segment lost 2 bases, leaving 4 bases of the junction unmatched. CDR3 coding DNA: TGTGCCATCAGTGAGCGAGGACAGGGCAACTATGGCTACACCTTC. This codes for CAISERGQGNYGYTF.

The chain links TRBV18 to TRBJ2-7, with a weak D call TRBD1 (7 bases). The CDR3 spans 14 residues. V shed 3 bases and J shed 4 bases, with 13 bases lying between them. Germline CDR1 reads KGHSH; CDR2 reads LQKENI. The CDR3 sequence is CASSPPGGIYEQYF. CDR3 nucleotide sequence: TGTGCCAGCTCACCCCCAGGGGGGATTTACGAGCAGTACTTC.

This chain uses TRBV5-1 with TRBJ2-5; 8 bases align to TRBD2. The CDR3 contains 16 residues. CDR1 is SGHRS and CDR2 is YFSETQ in the germline V gene. V shed 4 bases and J 7 bases; nucleotides not matched to a gene: 15. CDR3: CASSPGPLAVGGTQYF. The CDR3 coding sequence is TGCGCCAGCAGCCCCGGCCCACTAGCGGTGGGAGGGACCCAGTACTTC.

The chain recombines TRBV5-1 with TRBJ2-5; 7 bases fit TRBD1. With V trimmed by 0 bases and J by 5 bases, 7 bases remained unmatched. Germline V gene sequence: CDR1 SGHRS, CDR2 YFSETQ. CDR3 length: 15 amino acids. In DNA form, the CDR3 reads TGCGCCAGCAGCTTGGGCAGGGGACAGAGCGAGACCCAGTACTTC. It yields the protein CASSLGRGQSETQYF.

The chain recombines TRBV4-3 with TRBJ2-3; D unclear. The V end lost 3 bases, the J end lost 4 bases, and 11 bases lay between the germline ends. Germline V lookup: CDR1 LGHNA, CDR2 YSLEER. The CDR3 length is 14 residues. The CDR3 region is CASSQRRGADTQYF. CDR3 nucleotides: TGCGCCAGCAGCCAGAGGCGCGGAGCAGATACGCAGTATTTT.

J is TRBJ1-5 and V is TRBV2; D is uncertain. This CDR3 spans 14 amino acids. Germline assignment: CDR1 SNHLY and CDR2 FYNNEI. V lost 7 bases to trimming and J lost 2 bases, with 12 bases between them. The CDR3 nucleotides read TGTGCCAGCAATGGAGGAAGTGGCAATCAGCCCCAGCATTTT. It encodes CASNGGSGNQPQHF.

The chain carries TRBV4-2 and TRBJ1-2; the match to TRBD1 covers 7 bases. Trimming removed 1 base from V and 2 bases from J; junction bases left unmatched: 10. The germline V gene encodes CDR1 LGHNA and CDR2 YNFKEQ. CDR3 length equals 17 residues. The DNA for the CDR3 is TGTGCCAGCAGCCAAGCCGGCACCAGGGGGAGGAACTATGGCTACACCTTC. Encoded protein: CASSQAGTRGRNYGYTF.

This clone was seen just once. This chain connects TRBV7-6 to TRBJ2-1; D gene unclear. Germline lookup yields CDR1 SGHVS and CDR2 FNYEAQ. The CDR3 covers 12 residues. V shed 5 bases and J shed 9 bases, with 11 bases lying between them. In nucleotides, the CDR3 is TGTGCCAGCAGCCAGGAGCGCTTTGAGCAGTTCTTC. Amino acids: CASSQERFEQFF.

The chain is built from TRBV2 and TRBJ2-5; D is undetermined. This CDR3 comprises 14 residues. V was trimmed by 4 bases and J by 5 bases, leaving 14 bases between them. Germline V gives CDR1 SNHLY, CDR2 FYNNEI. In DNA, the CDR3 is TGTGCCAGCAGTGTAATGGGCGTGTTGGAGACCCAGTACTTC. As protein: CASSVMGVLETQYF.

The chain combines TRBV30 with TRBJ1-1; no clear D. V dropped 0 bases and J dropped 7 bases, with 18 bases sitting between them. The germline V gene encodes CDR1 GTSNPN and CDR2 SVGIG (reference sequence). The CDR3 length is 15 residues. The CDR3 DNA sequence: TGTGCCTGGAGTGTAGTAGGTACAGCTGGGTTTGAAGCTTTCTTT. As protein: CAWSVVGTAGFEAFF.